The rows below give T cell receptor beta chains drawn from one sample of a study of CD8 T cells in Susac syndrome. TCRdb recomputed calls from the immunoSEQ multiplex PCR reads with MiXCR, one row per CDR3 protein. Of approximately 70,000 distinct CDR3 sequences in the sample, over 95% were seen once. Input material: CD4+ T cells from PBMCs. These receptors all come from a human donor with multiple sclerosis. Each CDR3 is given with its conserved first and last residue. D genes are given only for firm matches. Size is stated for part of the rows, as once, few or many counts, or as a class when the clone is expanded.

size: NA; D: NA; V: TRBV10-3; J: TRBJ2-3; CDR3: CAIREPSTTDTQYF; DNA: TGTGCCATCAGAGAGCCCAGCACAACAGATACGCAGTATTTT
size: NA; D: TRBD2; V: TRBV24-1; J: TRBJ2-1; CDR3: CATSDLSGTYNEQFF; DNA: TGTGCCACCAGTGATCTAAGCGGGACCTACAATGAGCAGTTCTTC
size: NA; D: NA; V: TRBV27; J: TRBJ1-1; CDR3: CASSRLRGEATEAFF; DNA: TGTGCCAGCAGTCGCTTGAGGGGCGAGGCCACTGAAGCTTTCTTT
size: NA; D: NA; V: TRBV12-3/TRBV12-4; J: TRBJ1-1; CDR3: CASSPNRDRRAFF; DNA: TGTGCCAGCAGTCCAAACCGCGACAGGAGAGCTTTCTTT
size: NA; D: TRBD1; V: TRBV5-1; J: TRBJ2-1; CDR3: CASSLGQGGNEQFF; DNA: TGCGCCAGCAGCTTGGGACAGGGTGGGAATGAGCAGTTCTTC
size: NA; D: NA; V: TRBV3-1; J: TRBJ1-2; CDR3: CASSQSYGYTF; DNA: TGTGCCAGCAGCCAAAGCTATGGCTACACCTTC
size: NA; D: NA; V: TRBV20-1; J: TRBJ1-1; CDR3: CSARDRGRGNTEAFF; DNA: TGCAGTGCTAGAGATCGGGGGCGCGGGAACACTGAAGCTTTCTTT
size: NA; D: NA; V: TRBV6-5; J: TRBJ1-1; CDR3: CASSYSRAGAYGGTEAFF; DNA: TGTGCCAGCAGTTACTCTCGGGCAGGGGCGTATGGGGGCACTGAAGCTTTCTTT
size: NA; D: NA; V: TRBV5-6; J: TRBJ2-7; CDR3: CASSTTRSLYEQYF; DNA: TGTGCCAGCAGCACGACTAGGAGTCTCTACGAGCAGTACTTC
size: NA; D: NA; V: TRBV6-2/TRBV6-3; J: TRBJ1-5; CDR3: CASSPRDGYNQPQHF; DNA: TGTGCCAGCAGTCCCCGGGACGGCTACAATCAGCCCCAGCATTTT
size: once; D: NA; V: TRBV6-5; J: TRBJ2-6; CDR3: CASSRRGPGANVLTF; DNA: TGTGCCAGCAGTAGACGCGGTCCTGGGGCCAACGTCCTGACTTTC
size: once; D: TRBD2; V: TRBV2; J: TRBJ2-7; CDR3: CASRRSGGMYEQYF; DNA: TGTGCCAGCAGGAGATCGGGGGGAATGTACGAGCAGTACTTC
size: NA; D: NA; V: TRBV7-2; J: TRBJ1-5; CDR3: CASSPSSLEPQHF; DNA: TGTGCCAGCAGCCCCAGCTCTCTAGAGCCCCAGCATTTT
size: NA; D: NA; V: TRBV3-1; J: TRBJ2-3; CDR3: CASSNRWTDTQYF; DNA: TGTGCCAGCAGCAACCGGTGGACAGATACGCAGTATTTT
size: NA; D: NA; V: TRBV29-1; J: TRBJ2-7; CDR3: CSVSTGREQYF; DNA: TGCAGCGTCTCAACAGGGAGAGAGCAGTACTTC
size: NA; D: NA; V: TRBV7-2; J: TRBJ2-3; CDR3: CASSVGFGDTQYF; DNA: TGTGCCAGCAGCGTCGGGTTCGGGGATACGCAGTATTTT
size: NA; D: TRBD1; V: TRBV10-3; J: TRBJ2-7; CDR3: CAINKGQGSYEQYF; DNA: TGTGCCATCAATAAGGGACAGGGATCCTACGAGCAGTACTTC
size: NA; D: TRBD1; V: TRBV9; J: TRBJ2-2; CDR3: CASSPDRVPGELFF; DNA: TGTGCCAGCAGTCCGGACAGGGTCCCCGGGGAGCTGTTTTTT